Below are 7 T cell receptor beta chains sequenced from a single sample in a study of blood T cells in healthy people across ages. The authors ran a second PCR of 7 to 11 cycles using a sample-barcoded 5' primer and a J-beta primer mix. TCRdb re-analysed the 5' RACE reads in MiXCR, keeping a single row per CDR3 protein. The sample yields under 1,100,000 distinct CDR3 sequences, about 25% seen once. This sample also belongs to another study, concerning T cells of mothers and their children.

Material for sequencing was blood. All receptors come from a girl aged 2-10 years in good health.

This clonotype was recorded at least ten times. CDR3 nucleotides: TGTGCCAGCAGCGTAGCTGGGGGGCCCTACGAGCAGTACTTC. It is translated as CASSVAGGPYEQYF. This chain joins TRBV9 and TRBJ2-7; tentatively, D is TRBD1 or TRBD2 (6 bases each). The germline V gene encodes CDR1 SGDLS and CDR2 YYNGEE. The CDR3 is made up of 14 amino acids. V was cut by 0 bases and J by 2 bases, with 9 bases left in between.

There are a few counts of this clonotype. The V call is TRBV29-1, the J call TRBJ2-5; D unresolved. The CDR3 spans 12 residues. Trimming took off 4 bases at V and 1 base at J, with 7 bases between the two ends. Germline V gives CDR1 SQVTM, CDR2 ANQGSEA. This CDR3 reads CSVATAQETQYF. The CDR3 bases are TGCAGCGTTGCAACGGCCCAAGAGACCCAGTACTTC. The full variable domain, with the rest looked up from reference TRBV29-1 and TRBJ2-5, is SAVISQKPSRDICQRGTSLTIQCQVDSQVTMMFWYRQQPGQSLTLIATANQGSEATYESGFVIDKFPISRPNLTFSTLTVSNMSPEDSSIYLCSVATAQETQYFGPGTRLLVL.

The V call is TRBV7-8, the J call TRBJ2-7; 7 bases are shared with TRBD1. The CDR3 loop spans 13 amino acids. CDR1 SGHVS and CDR2 FQNEAQ come from the germline V gene. Losses at the gene ends were 6 bases for V and 3 bases for J; bases not matched to a gene: 5. CDR3 loop: CASRTRQGYEQYF. The CDR3 bases are TGTGCCAGCAGAACCCGACAGGGCTACGAGCAGTACTTC.

The chain is built from TRBV28 and TRBJ2-3, with 7 bases matching TRBD1. The ends lost 5 bases at V and 2 bases at J; junction bases unmatched: 10. CDR3 length: 16 residues. Per germline, CDR1 MDHEN and CDR2 SYDVKM. This chain's CDR3 is CASSLSQGPPTDTQYF. The CDR3 nucleotides are TGTGCCAGCAGTCTGTCACAGGGGCCACCCACAGATACGCAGTATTTT.

The genes are TRBV3-1 and TRBJ1-1, with TRBD1 matching over 9 bases. The germline gives CDR1 LGHDT, CDR2 YNNKEL (reference sequence). V was pared by 4 bases and J by 1 base, with 7 bases of the junction left unmatched. The CDR3 covers 16 residues. The CDR3 protein is CASSLTGGVWNTEAFF. The CDR3 nucleotides read TGTGCCAGCAGCCTTACAGGGGGCGTGTGGAACACTGAAGCTTTCTTT. The full variable domain, completed using reference TRBV3-1 and TRBJ1-1, is DTAVSQTPKYLVTQMGNDKSIKCEQNLGHDTMYWYKQDSKKFLKIMFSYNNKELIINETVPNRFSPKSPDKAHLNLHINSLELGDSAVYFCASSLTGGVWNTEAFFGQGTRLTVV.

The chain employs TRBV3-1 and TRBJ2-7; TRBD1 might be the D (6 bases). V dropped 1 base and J dropped 1 base, with 17 bases sitting between them. In germline, CDR1 is LGHDT, CDR2 YNNKEL (reference sequence). The CDR3 loop spans 17 amino acids. This CDR3 reads CASSQGVGQWRSYEQYF. DNA of the CDR3: TGTGCCAGCAGCCAAGGGGTCGGACAGTGGAGGTCCTACGAGCAGTACTTC.

Details on this clonotype: One end of the junction fails to match germline, which may point to a read error. The V call is TRBV9, the J call TRBJ1-1, with 7 bases fitting TRBD1. CDR1 SGDLS and CDR2 YYNGEE come from the germline V gene. The CDR3 contains 15 residues. The CDR3 bases are TGTGCCAGCAGCGTAGAGGGACAGTTGAACACTGAGGCTTTCTTT. Translated: CASSVEGQLNTEAFF.